The clone carrying this T cell receptor beta chain was seen a handful of times. Its antigen remains unknown. Trimming pared 6 bases from V and 1 base from J, leaving 15 bases between. The germline gives CDR1 SQVTM, CDR2 ANQGSEA. The CDR3 sequence is 14 residues long. Through a sample-barcoded 5' primer and a J-beta primer mix, a second PCR was run for roughly 7 to 12 cycles. TCRdb re-derived calls from the 5' RACE reads in MiXCR, one entry per CDR3 protein. The table lists about 290,000 distinct CDR3 sequences, roughly 26% of them singletons. These data come from a study of blood T cells in healthy people across ages. Findings of the study overall: There were more naive CD4+ cells and higher diversity in long-lived donors than in aged donors. TCR beta diversity per million T cells fell roughly linearly with age.

Roughly 10 milliliters was the volume of peripheral blood drawn from each donor. J is TRBJ1-2 and V is TRBV29-1; weak D call: TRBD1 (6 bases). The sequenced sample consisted of blood. This receptor was identified in a woman aged 70-85 years in good health. DNA of the CDR3: TGCAGCGTAGTACAGGGCCCCCGTAACTATGGCTACACCTTC. It encodes CSVVQGPRNYGYTF.